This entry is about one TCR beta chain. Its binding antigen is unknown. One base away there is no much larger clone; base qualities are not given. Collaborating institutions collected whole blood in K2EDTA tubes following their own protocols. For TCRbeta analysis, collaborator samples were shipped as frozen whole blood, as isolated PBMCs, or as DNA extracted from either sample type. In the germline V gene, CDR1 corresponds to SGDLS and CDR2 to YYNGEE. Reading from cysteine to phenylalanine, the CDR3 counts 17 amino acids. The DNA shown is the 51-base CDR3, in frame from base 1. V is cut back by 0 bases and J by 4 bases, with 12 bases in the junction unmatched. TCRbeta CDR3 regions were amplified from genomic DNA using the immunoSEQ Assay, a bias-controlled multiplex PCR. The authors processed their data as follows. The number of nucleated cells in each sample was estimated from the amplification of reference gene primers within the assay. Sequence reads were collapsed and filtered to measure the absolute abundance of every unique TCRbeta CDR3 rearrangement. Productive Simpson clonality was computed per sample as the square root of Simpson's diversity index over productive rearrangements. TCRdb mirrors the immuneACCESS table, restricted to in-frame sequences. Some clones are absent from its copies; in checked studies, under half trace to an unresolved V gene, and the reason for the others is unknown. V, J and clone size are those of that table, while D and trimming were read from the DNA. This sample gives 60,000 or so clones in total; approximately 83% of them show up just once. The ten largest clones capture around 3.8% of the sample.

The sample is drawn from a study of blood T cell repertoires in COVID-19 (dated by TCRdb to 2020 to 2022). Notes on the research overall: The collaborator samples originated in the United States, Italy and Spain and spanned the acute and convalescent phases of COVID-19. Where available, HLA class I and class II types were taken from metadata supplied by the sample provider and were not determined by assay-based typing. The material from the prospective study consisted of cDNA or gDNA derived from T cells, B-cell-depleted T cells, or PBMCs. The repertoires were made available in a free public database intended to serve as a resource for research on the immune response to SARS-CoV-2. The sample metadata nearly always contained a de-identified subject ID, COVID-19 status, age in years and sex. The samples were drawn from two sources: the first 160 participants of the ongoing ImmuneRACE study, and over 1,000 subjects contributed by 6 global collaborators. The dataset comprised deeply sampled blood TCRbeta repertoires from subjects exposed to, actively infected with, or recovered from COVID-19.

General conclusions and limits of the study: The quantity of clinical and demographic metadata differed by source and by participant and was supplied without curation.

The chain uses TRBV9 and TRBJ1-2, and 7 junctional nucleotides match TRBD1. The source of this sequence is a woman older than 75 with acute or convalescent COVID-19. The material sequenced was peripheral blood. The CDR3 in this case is CASSVDPGLRTGYGYTF. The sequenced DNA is TGTGCCAGCAGCGTAGACCCAGGGCTGAGGACAGGCTATGGCTACACCTTC.